The sequence of this T cell receptor (beta chain) was determined in a study of T cell repertoires in cytomegalovirus infection. A single record per CDR3 protein comes from TCRdb applying MiXCR to the reads. The repertoire has 450,000 to 600,000 distinct CDR3 sequences, approximately 10% of them found once; the top ten carry 9.5% to 13%. As regards this clonotype: Just one base apart from a much larger clone, this may be a read error.

The length of the CDR3 is 14 residues. Germline CDR1 and CDR2: MNHEY and SMNVEV (reference sequence). The chain couples TRBV27 to TRBJ2-5; either TRBD1 or TRBD2 may supply D (5 bases each). This sequence originates from a human donor in good health (CMV status not recorded). Some clones in this sample may be carry-over from other donors' samples. The sample comprised PBMCs. CDR3 coding DNA: TGTGCCAGCAGTTTATCGGGACGCTCCAGGACCCAGAACTTC. Amino acids: CASSLSGRSRTQNF.